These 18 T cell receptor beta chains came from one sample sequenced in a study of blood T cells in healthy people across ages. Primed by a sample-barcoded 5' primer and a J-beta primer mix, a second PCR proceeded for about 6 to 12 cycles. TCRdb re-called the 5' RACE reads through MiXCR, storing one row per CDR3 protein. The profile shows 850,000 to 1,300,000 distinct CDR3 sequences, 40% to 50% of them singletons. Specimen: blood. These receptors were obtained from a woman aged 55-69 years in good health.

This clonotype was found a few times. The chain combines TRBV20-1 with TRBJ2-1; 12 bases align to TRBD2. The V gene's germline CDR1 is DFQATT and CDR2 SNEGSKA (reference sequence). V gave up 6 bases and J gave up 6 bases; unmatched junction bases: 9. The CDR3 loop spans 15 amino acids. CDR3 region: CSAPILAGGGNEQFF. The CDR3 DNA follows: TGCAGTGCGCCGATCCTAGCGGGAGGGGGCAATGAGCAGTTCTTC.

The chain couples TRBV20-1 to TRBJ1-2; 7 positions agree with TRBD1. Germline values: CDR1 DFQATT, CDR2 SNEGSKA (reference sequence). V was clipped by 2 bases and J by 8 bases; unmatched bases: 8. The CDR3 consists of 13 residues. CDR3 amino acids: CSARTGQVLGYTF. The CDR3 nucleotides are TGCAGTGCTAGAACTGGACAGGTCCTAGGCTACACCTTC.

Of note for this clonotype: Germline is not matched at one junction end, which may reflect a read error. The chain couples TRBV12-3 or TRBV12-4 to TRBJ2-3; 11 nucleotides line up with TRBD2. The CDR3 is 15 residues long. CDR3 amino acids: CVSSLEPSGRDTQYF. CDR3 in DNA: TGTGTCAGCAGTTTGGAGCCTAGCGGGAGGGATACGCAGTATTTT.

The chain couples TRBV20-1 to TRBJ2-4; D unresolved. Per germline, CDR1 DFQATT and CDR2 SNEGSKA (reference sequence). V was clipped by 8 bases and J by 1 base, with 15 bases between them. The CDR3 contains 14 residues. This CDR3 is CSSIPPGAKNIQYF. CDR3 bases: TGCAGTTCCATTCCACCTGGGGCCAAAAACATTCAGTACTTC.

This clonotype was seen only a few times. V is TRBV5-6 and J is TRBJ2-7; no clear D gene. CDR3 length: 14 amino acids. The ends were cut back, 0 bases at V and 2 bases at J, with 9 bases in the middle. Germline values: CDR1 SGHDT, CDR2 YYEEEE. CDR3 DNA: TGTGCCAGCAGCTTGGGTGATAGTCCCTACGAGCAGTACTTC. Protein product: CASSLGDSPYEQYF.

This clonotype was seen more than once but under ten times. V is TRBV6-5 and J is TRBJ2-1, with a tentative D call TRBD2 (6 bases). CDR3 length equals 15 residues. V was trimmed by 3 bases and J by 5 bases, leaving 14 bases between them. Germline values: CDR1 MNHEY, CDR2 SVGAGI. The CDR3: CASSYSRLVNNEQFF. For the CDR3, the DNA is TGTGCCAGCAGTTATTCTAGACTAGTTAACAATGAGCAGTTCTTC.

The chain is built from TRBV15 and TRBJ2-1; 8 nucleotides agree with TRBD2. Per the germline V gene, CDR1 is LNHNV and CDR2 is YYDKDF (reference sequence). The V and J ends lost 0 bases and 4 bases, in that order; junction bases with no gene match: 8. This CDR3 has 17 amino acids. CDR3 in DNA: TGTGCCACCAGCAGAGATCAAGGGACTAGAGCTTACAATGAGCAGTTCTTC. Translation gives CATSRDQGTRAYNEQFF.

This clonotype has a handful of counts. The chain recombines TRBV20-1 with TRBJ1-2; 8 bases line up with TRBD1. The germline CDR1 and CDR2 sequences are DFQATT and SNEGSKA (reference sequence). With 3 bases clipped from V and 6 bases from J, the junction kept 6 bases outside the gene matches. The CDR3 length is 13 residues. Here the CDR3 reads CSARRPGGDGYTF. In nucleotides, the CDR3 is TGCAGTGCTAGGAGGCCAGGGGGCGATGGCTACACCTTC.

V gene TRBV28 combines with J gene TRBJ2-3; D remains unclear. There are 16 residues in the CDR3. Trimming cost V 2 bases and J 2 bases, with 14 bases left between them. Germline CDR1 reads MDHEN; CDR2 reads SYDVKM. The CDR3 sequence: CASSLGLLSDTDTQYF. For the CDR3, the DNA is TGTGCCAGCAGTTTAGGTCTTCTTTCTGACACAGATACGCAGTATTTT.

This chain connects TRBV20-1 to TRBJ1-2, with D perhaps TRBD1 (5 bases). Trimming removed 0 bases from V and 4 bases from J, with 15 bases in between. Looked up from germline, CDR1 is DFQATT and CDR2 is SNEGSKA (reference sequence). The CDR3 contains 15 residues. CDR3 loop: CSARDSGDSIYGYTF. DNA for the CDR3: TGCAGTGCTAGAGATTCCGGAGACAGCATCTATGGCTACACCTTC.

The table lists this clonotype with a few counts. As DNA, the CDR3 is TGCGCCAGCAGCTGGGAGGAATGGGAGACCCAGTACTTC. It yields the protein CASSWEEWETQYF. The J gene is TRBJ2-5, the V gene TRBV5-1; possible D gene TRBD2, 6 bases. The V gene lost 3 bases and the J gene lost 5 bases, with 11 bases spanning the gap. This CDR3 is 13 amino acids long. In germline, CDR1 is SGHRS, CDR2 YFSETQ.

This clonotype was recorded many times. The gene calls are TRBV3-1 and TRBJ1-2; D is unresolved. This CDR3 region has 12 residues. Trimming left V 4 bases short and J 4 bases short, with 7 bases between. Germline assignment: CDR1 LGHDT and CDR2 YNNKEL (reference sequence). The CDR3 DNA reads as TGTGCCAGCAGCCGTGATCCCTATGGCTACACCTTC. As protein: CASSRDPYGYTF. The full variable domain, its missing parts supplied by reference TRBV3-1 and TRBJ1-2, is DTAVSQTPKYLVTQMGNDKSIKCEQNLGHDTMYWYKQDSKKFLKIMFSYNNKELIINETVPNRFSPKSPDKAHLNLHINSLELGDSAVYFCASSRDPYGYTFGSGTRLTVV.

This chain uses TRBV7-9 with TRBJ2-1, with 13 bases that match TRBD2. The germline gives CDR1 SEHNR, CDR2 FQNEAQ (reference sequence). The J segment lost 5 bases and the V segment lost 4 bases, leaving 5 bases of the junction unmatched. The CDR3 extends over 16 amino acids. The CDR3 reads CASSSGLAGEHNEQFF. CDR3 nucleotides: TGTGCCAGCAGCTCCGGACTAGCGGGAGAACACAATGAGCAGTTCTTC.

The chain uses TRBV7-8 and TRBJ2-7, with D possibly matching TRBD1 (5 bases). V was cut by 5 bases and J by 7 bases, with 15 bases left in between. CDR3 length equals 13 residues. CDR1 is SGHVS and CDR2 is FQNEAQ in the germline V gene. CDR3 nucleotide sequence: TGTGCCAGCAGCAATCGTCAGGGTAAAGAGCAGTACTTC. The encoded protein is CASSNRQGKEQYF.

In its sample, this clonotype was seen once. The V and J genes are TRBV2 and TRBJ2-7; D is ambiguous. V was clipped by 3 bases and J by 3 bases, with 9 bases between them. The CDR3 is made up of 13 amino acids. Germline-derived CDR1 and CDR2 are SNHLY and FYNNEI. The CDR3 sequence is CASSDGWSYEQYF. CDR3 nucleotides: TGTGCCAGCAGTGATGGGTGGAGCTACGAGCAGTACTTC.

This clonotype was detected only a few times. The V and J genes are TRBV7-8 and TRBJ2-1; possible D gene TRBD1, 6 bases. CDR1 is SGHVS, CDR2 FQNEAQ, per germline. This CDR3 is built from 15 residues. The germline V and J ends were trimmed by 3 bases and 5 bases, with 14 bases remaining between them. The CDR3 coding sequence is TGTGCCAGCAGCTTCTCCAGGGGCTGGAACAATGAGCAGTTCTTC. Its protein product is CASSFSRGWNNEQFF.

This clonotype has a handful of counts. CDR3 loop: CASTTWEGGRSYEQYF. The CDR3 DNA reads as TGTGCCAGCACCACCTGGGAGGGAGGGCGTTCCTACGAGCAGTACTTC. The V gene is TRBV6-2 or TRBV6-3, the J gene TRBJ2-7; 7 bases match TRBD2. Germline CDR1 and CDR2: MNHEY and SVGEGT. There are 16 residues in the CDR3. Unmatched junction bases numbered 13, after V lost 7 bases and J lost 1 base.

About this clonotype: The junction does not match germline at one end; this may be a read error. CDR3 nucleotides: TGCAGCATTGAAGAGGGGCTCACAGATACGCAGTATTTT. Amino acid sequence: CSIEEGLTDTQYF. The gene calls are TRBV29-1 and TRBJ2-3; D might be TRBD1 or TRBD2, each matching 5 bases. Germline V gene data show CDR1 as SQVTM and CDR2 as ANQGSEA. CDR3 size: 13 residues.